This TCR beta chain was found in a study of blood T cell repertoires in COVID-19. Germline V gives CDR1 SEHNR, CDR2 FQNEAQ (reference sequence). The length of the CDR3 is 15 residues. Trimming pared 4 bases from V and 2 bases from J, leaving 14 bases between. This clone was detected a few times. Assay: immunoSEQ multiplex PCR; the TCRdb copy retains only in-frame clones and omits some. The sample lists 300,000 to 400,000 clones, over 75% occurring once. The chain combines TRBV7-9 with TRBJ1-2, with D possibly matching TRBD1 (6 bases). The sample taken for sequencing was PBMCs or T cells enriched from blood (not recorded which). The receptor's source is a woman in her twenties or thirties with acute COVID-19. Here the CDR3 reads CASSSRDNPNYGYTF. The CDR3 region has the DNA TGTGCCAGCAGCTCAAGGGACAACCCGAACTATGGCTACACCTTC.